The 15 T cell receptor beta chains in this list originate from one sample, sequenced in a study of T cells in Graves' hyperthyroidism and ophthalmopathy (dated by TCRdb to about 2019). The library was produced with multiplex PCR. Sequencing instrument: Illumina HiSeq 2000. Amplification of TCR beta CDR3 regions was carried out from RNA transcripts. The first round of RT-PCR for the TCR CDR3 was performed with the HTBI primer set and the Qiagen OneStep RT-PCR kit. TCRdb reworked the public reads: Q25 trimming with fastp, MiXCR clone assembly, productive beta chains retained. Records with the same CDR3 protein are collapsed into one entry carrying the most frequent genes and DNA. In all, the sample holds about 380,000 distinct CDR3 sequences, and approximately 15% of those were seen once. The ten largest clones take up approximately 11% of the sample. Sequencing used blood. These TCRs come from a woman in her fifties or sixties with Graves' hyperthyroidism.

This clonotype showed up many times. CDR3 region: CASSLPGTGVSGELFF. CDR3 DNA sequence: TGTGCCAGCAGTTTACCCGGGACAGGGGTTTCCGGGGAGCTGTTTTTT. The chain has TRBV27 and TRBJ2-2; TRBD1 matches 10 bases. This CDR3 is 16 amino acids long. Germline V gives CDR1 MNHEY, CDR2 SMNVEV (reference sequence). The V gene end was trimmed by 2 bases and the J gene end by 6 bases; junction bases not matched to a gene: 6.

This clonotype was detected ten times or more. The J gene is TRBJ1-2, the V gene TRBV20-1; TRBD1 agrees at 8 bases. Germline V gives CDR1 DFQATT, CDR2 SNEGSKA (reference sequence). This CDR3 region has 16 residues. The ends lost 2 bases at V and 7 bases at J; junction bases unmatched: 15. CDR3 sequence reads: CSARPPSGRGLIGYTF. Here the CDR3 DNA reads TGCAGTGCTAGACCCCCCTCGGGCAGGGGGCTCATTGGCTACACCTTC.

Many counts were recorded for this clonotype. The chain has TRBV11-3 and TRBJ2-7; 9 nucleotides line up with TRBD2. Unmatched junction bases numbered 6, after V lost 4 bases and J lost 2 bases. Germline V lookup: CDR1 SGHNT, CDR2 YENEEA. The CDR3 is 15 amino acids. Here the CDR3 DNA reads TGTGCCAGCAGCTCCCAGCGGGAGGCCCCCTACGAGCAGTACTTC. This gives the protein CASSSQREAPYEQYF.

This clonotype was picked up many times. V gene TRBV11-2 combines with J gene TRBJ1-1; D gene ambiguous. Trimming stripped 2 bases from V and 4 bases from J, with 8 bases between. Germline CDR1 and CDR2: SGHAT and FQNNGV. This CDR3 contains 13 residues. In nucleotides, the CDR3 is TGTGCCAGCAGCTTAATGGGTGGCACTGAAGCTTTCTTT. It translates to CASSLMGGTEAFF.

This clonotype came up many times. The rearrangement uses TRBV20-1 and TRBJ2-5; maybe TRBD2 (5 bases). CDR1 and CDR2 from the germline V gene are DFQATT and SNEGSKA (reference sequence). Between the trimmed V and J ends, which lost 5 bases and 5 bases, there was a span of 18 bases. The CDR3 length is 14 residues. DNA for the CDR3: TGCAGTGCTCCCTCTCCGGGAACGGGCGAGACCCAGTACTTC. It translates to CSAPSPGTGETQYF.

This clonotype was observed a few times. The chain has TRBV5-1 and TRBJ2-2; TRBD2 aligns across 9 bases. The V and J ends lost 0 bases and 6 bases, in that order; junction bases with no gene match: 6. The CDR3 consists of 16 residues. Germline V CDR1 and CDR2: SGHRS, YFSETQ. CDR3 sequence (DNA): TGCGCCAGCAGCTTGGCCCGGGCGGGAGGGGCCGGGGAGCTGTTTTTT. Its protein product is CASSLARAGGAGELFF.

The sample holds many counts of this clonotype. The chain carries TRBV12-3 or TRBV12-4 and TRBJ1-5; 7 nucleotides agree with TRBD1. V shed 6 bases, J shed 5 bases, and the junction held 1 base outside the gene matches. CDR3 size: 12 residues. The CDR3 loop reads CASSDRDQPQHF. CDR3 coding DNA: TGTGCCAGCAGCGACAGGGATCAGCCCCAGCATTTT.

This clonotype showed up many times. This chain connects TRBV18 to TRBJ1-1, with D uncertain. V lost 1 base and J 0 bases, leaving 9 bases between the germline ends. This CDR3 region has 15 residues. Looked up from germline, CDR1 is KGHSH and CDR2 is LQKENI. CDR3 sequence: CASSPRVRMNTEAFF. The CDR3 bases are TGTGCCAGCTCACCACGGGTTAGGATGAACACTGAAGCTTTCTTT.

Many counts were recorded for this clonotype. The V gene is TRBV5-4, the J gene TRBJ2-1; the D gene could be TRBD1 or TRBD2 (5 bases each). This CDR3 has 14 residues. V was trimmed by 8 bases and J by 2 bases, leaving 14 bases between them. Germline values: CDR1 SGHNT, CDR2 YYREEE (reference sequence). The CDR3, as DNA: TGTGCCAGATGGGGGTATGAGACCTACAATGAGCAGTTCTTC. This translates into CARWGYETYNEQFF. The full variable domain, in which reference TRBV5-4 and TRBJ2-1 provide the parts outside the CDR3, is ETGVTQSPTHLIKTRGQQVTLRCSSQSGHNTVSWYQQALGQGPQFIFQYYREEENGRGNFPPRFSGLQFPNYSSELNVNALELDDSALYLCARWGYETYNEQFFGPGTRLTVL.

This clonotype was detected many times. The chain has TRBV11-2 and TRBJ1-5, with D tentatively TRBD1 (5 bases). Per the germline V gene, CDR1 is SGHAT and CDR2 is FQNNGV. The CDR3 is made up of 15 amino acids. V dropped 2 bases and J dropped 2 bases, with 10 bases sitting between them. CDR3 nucleotides: TGTGCCAGCAGCTTATCAGGGACGGGCAATCAGCCCCAGCATTTT. Translated, it gives CASSLSGTGNQPQHF.

This clonotype has only a few counts. The V call is TRBV6-1, the J call TRBJ2-7; D unclear. The V end lost 5 bases, the J end lost 1 base, and 9 bases lay between the germline ends. Per germline, CDR1 MNHNS and CDR2 SASEGT. CDR3 length: 13 residues. CDR3 sequence: CASSYAYSYEQYF. CDR3 sequence (DNA): TGTGCCAGCAGTTACGCGTATTCCTACGAGCAGTACTTC.

This clonotype appeared many times. V usage is TRBV29-1 and J usage is TRBJ1-5; TRBD1 matches 9 bases. The germline V gene encodes CDR1 SQVTM and CDR2 ANQGSEA. Trimming took 6 bases from V and 6 from J; bases not matched to a gene: 9. CDR3 length equals 14 residues. The CDR3 sequence: CSVKGQGPSQPQHF. CDR3 sequence (DNA): TGCAGCGTAAAGGGACAGGGTCCAAGTCAGCCCCAGCATTTT.

This clonotype was detected only a few times. The chain couples TRBV4-1 to TRBJ1-1; no firm D call. With 0 bases removed from V and 5 bases from J, the gap between germline ends came to 10 bases. From germline, CDR1 is MGHRA and CDR2 YSYEKL. CDR3 size: 14 residues. As DNA, the CDR3 is TGCGCCAGCAGCCAAGATCTTGGGGTAACTGAAGCTTTCTTT. Amino acid sequence: CASSQDLGVTEAFF.

This clonotype was counted ten times or more. This sequence joins TRBV29-1 and TRBJ2-7; the match to TRBD2 covers 14 bases. V gave up 4 bases and J gave up 6 bases; unmatched junction bases: 5. The germline V gene encodes CDR1 SQVTM and CDR2 ANQGSEA. This CDR3 region has 14 residues. CDR3 DNA sequence: TGCAGCGTTGGCGGGACTAGCGGGAGCAGCGAGCAGTACTTC. This sequence encodes CSVGGTSGSSEQYF.

Ten or more counts support this clonotype. This chain joins TRBV11-2 and TRBJ2-5; no reliable D call. Germline V gene sequence: CDR1 SGHAT, CDR2 FQNNGV. The ends were cut back, 3 bases at V and 6 bases at J, with 17 bases in the middle. The CDR3 has 15 amino acids. The CDR3 region is CASSFLSNPLQTQYF. In nucleotides, the CDR3 is TGTGCCAGCAGCTTCCTGTCCAACCCTCTGCAGACCCAGTACTTC.